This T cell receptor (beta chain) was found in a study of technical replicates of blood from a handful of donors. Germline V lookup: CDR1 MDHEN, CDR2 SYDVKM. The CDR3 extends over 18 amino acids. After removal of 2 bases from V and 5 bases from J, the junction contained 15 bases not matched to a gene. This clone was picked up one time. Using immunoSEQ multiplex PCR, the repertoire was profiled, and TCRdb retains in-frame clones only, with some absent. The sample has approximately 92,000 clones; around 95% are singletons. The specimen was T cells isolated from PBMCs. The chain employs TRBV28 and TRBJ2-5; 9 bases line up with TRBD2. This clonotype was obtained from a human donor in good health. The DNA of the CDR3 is TGTGCCAGCAGTTTAGGGTCTAGCGGGAACCCCCGGGGGGAGACCCAGTACTTC. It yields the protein CASSLGSSGNPRGETQYF.